A selection of T cell receptor beta chains follows, all from one sample in a study of T-cell memory formation after mild COVID-19. Using its own MiXCR run on the 5' RACE reads, TCRdb lists one record per CDR3 protein. The sample has fewer than 90,000 distinct CDR3 sequences; 13% are singletons. The sample comprised PBMCs or a T cell subset sorted from them (not recorded which). Source of these receptors: a young man who had mild COVID-19 (a few samples of this study predate the infection). Cell type and time point are not known. Both conserved end residues are part of each CDR3. The order of the fields is V gene, D gene, clone size, CDR3 length, J gene, CDR3 protein, CDR3 DNA. A D gene is named only where the DNA matches it firmly. Part of the rows lack a size; the others show once, few, many or a class for expanded clones.

TRBV9	NA	few	13	TRBJ1-1	CASATGGRTEAFF	TGTGCCAGCGCAACGGGAGGGCGTACTGAAGCTTTCTTT
TRBV29-1	TRBD2	NA	14	TRBJ2-1	CSVEGLAGYNEQFF	TGCAGCGTTGAGGGTCTAGCGGGGTACAATGAGCAGTTCTTC
TRBV27	NA	few	14	TRBJ1-5	CASSTGLGNQPQHF	TGTGCCAGCAGCACAGGACTTGGCAATCAGCCCCAGCATTTT
TRBV29-1	TRBD1	few	16	TRBJ2-7	CSVEEASGGAFYEQYF	TGCAGCGTTGAAGAGGCCTCAGGGGGCGCCTTTTACGAGCAGTACTTC
TRBV7-8	NA	few	15	TRBJ1-4	CASSPYADGNEKLFF	TGTGCCAGCAGCCCTTATGCTGACGGTAATGAAAAACTGTTTTTT
TRBV11-2	TRBD1	few	17	TRBJ2-5	CASSSEPGQGVGETQYF	TGTGCCAGCAGCTCCGAGCCCGGACAGGGAGTCGGAGAGACCCAGTACTTC
TRBV20-1	NA	NA	15	TRBJ1-5	CSASRSNRDNQPQHF	TGCAGTGCTAGTAGATCCAACAGGGACAATCAGCCCCAGCATTTT
TRBV4-3	TRBD2	few	15	TRBJ2-1	CASSQDLAGRDEQFF	TGCGCCAGCAGCCAAGATCTAGCGGGGCGAGATGAGCAGTTCTTC
TRBV5-1	NA	NA	13	TRBJ2-7	CASSLGSPYEQYF	TGCGCCAGCAGCTTGGGGAGTCCCTACGAGCAGTACTTC
TRBV5-6	TRBD2	NA	14	TRBJ2-5	CASSFGTTQETQYF	TGTGCCAGCAGCTTCGGGACTACCCAAGAGACCCAGTACTTC
TRBV7-9	TRBD1	few	15	TRBJ2-7	CASSSRQGAPYEQYF	TGTGCCAGCAGCTCCCGACAGGGGGCTCCCTACGAGCAGTACTTC
TRBV7-2	NA	few	17	TRBJ1-3	CASSFSGQSFSGNTIYF	TGTGCCAGCAGCTTTTCCGGACAGTCCTTCTCTGGAAACACCATATATTTT